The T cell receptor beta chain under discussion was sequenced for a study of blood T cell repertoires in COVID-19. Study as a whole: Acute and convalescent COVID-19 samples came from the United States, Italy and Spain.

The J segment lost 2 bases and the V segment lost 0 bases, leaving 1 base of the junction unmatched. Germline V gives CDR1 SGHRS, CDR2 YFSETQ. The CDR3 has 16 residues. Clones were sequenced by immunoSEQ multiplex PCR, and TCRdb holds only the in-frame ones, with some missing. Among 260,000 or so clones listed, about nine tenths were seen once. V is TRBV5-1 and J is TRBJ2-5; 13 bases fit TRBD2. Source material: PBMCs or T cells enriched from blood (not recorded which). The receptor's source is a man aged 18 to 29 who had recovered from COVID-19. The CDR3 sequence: CASSLAGLAGQETQYF. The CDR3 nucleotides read TGCGCCAGCAGCTTGGCGGGACTAGCGGGACAAGAGACCCAGTACTTC.